These 16 T cell receptor beta chains came from one sample sequenced in a study of blood T cells in healthy people across ages. Primed by a sample-barcoded 5' primer and a J-beta primer mix, a second PCR proceeded for 7 to 11 cycles. TCRdb ran MiXCR on the 5' RACE reads and lists one entry per CDR3 protein. The sample has around 650,000 distinct CDR3 sequences; roughly 30% are singletons. The material sequenced was blood. These receptors were collected from a woman aged 80 or over in good health.

This chain joins TRBV20-1 and TRBJ1-6, with D uncertain. Germline CDR1 reads DFQATT; CDR2 reads SNEGSKA (reference sequence). This CDR3 is 13 amino acids long. The germline V and J ends were trimmed by 6 bases and 6 bases, with 12 bases remaining between them. The CDR3 loop reads CSASLEANSPLHF. The DNA of the CDR3 is TGCAGTGCGAGTTTGGAGGCTAATTCACCCCTCCACTTT.

This clonotype appeared many times. The rearrangement links TRBV7-2 to TRBJ1-1; no definite D call. In germline, CDR1 is SGHTA, CDR2 FQGNSA. V lost 11 bases to trimming and J lost 2 bases, with 12 bases between them. This CDR3 is 12 amino acids long. The CDR3 DNA reads as TGTGCCGCTCGAACAGCCAACACTGAAGCTTTCTTT. Translating it yields CAARTANTEAFF.

Here the CDR3 reads CSARETGVSYEQYF. CDR3 DNA sequence: TGCAGTGCTCGGGAGACAGGGGTCTCCTACGAGCAGTACTTC. The chain recombines TRBV20-1 with TRBJ2-7, with TRBD1 identical over 8 bases. The CDR3 runs to 14 residues. Trimming took 5 bases from V and 0 from J; bases not matched to a gene: 6. Germline V lookup: CDR1 DFQATT, CDR2 SNEGSKA (reference sequence).

In the case of this clonotype: A much larger clone lies one base from this, so it may be a read error. The chain links TRBV7-9 to TRBJ2-1, with D perhaps being TRBD1 or TRBD2 (6 bases each). The J call is in doubt because the DNA end fits TRBJ2-7 better. Germline loops: CDR1 SEHNR, CDR2 FQNEAQ (reference sequence). This CDR3 contains 17 residues. The CDR3 nucleotides read TGTGCCAGCAGCTTAGTGGGATGGAGGGGGGTGTACAATGAGCAGTACTTC. It codes for CASSLVGWRGVYNEQYF.

A note on this clonotype: This may stem from a read error, because a much larger clone lies one nucleotide away. The chain carries TRBV12-3 or TRBV12-4 and TRBJ2-6, with a weak D call TRBD1 (6 bases). This CDR3 contains 15 residues. The CDR3 DNA is TGTGCCAGCAGTACAGGGAGCTCTGGGGCCGACGTCCTGACTTTC. Translated: CASSTGSSGADVLTF.

The V call is TRBV3-1, the J call TRBJ2-5; D may be TRBD1 (6 bases). Per the germline V gene, CDR1 is LGHDT and CDR2 is YNNKEL (reference sequence). V dropped 4 bases and J dropped 0 bases, with 15 bases sitting between them. The CDR3 spans 16 residues. The CDR3 DNA is TGTGCCAGCAGCCCCTCCGGGACACGGTACCAAGAGACCCAGTACTTC. Protein: CASSPSGTRYQETQYF.

In its sample, this clonotype was seen many times. The chain has TRBV9 and TRBJ2-1; D perhaps matches TRBD2 (6 bases). Trimming removed 5 bases at V and 10 bases at J, with 22 bases between. The length of the CDR3 is 15 residues. CDR1 SGDLS and CDR2 YYNGEE come from the germline V gene. The CDR3 here is CASSPTGLPSYEQFF. In DNA, the CDR3 is TGTGCCAGCAGTCCCACGGGACTGCCTTCTTACGAGCAGTTCTTC.

Worth noting for this clonotype: A much larger clone sits a single nucleotide away, making a read error possible. The V call is TRBV20-1, the J call TRBJ2-7; a weak D match, TRBD2 (5 bases). CDR3 length: 12 amino acids. Trimming removed 0 bases from V and 4 bases from J, with 7 bases in between. Germline assignment: CDR1 DFQATT and CDR2 SNEGSKA (reference sequence). The CDR3 DNA sequence: TGCAGTGCTAGAGAGGGGAGTTACGAGCAGTACTTC. Its translation: CSAREGSYEQYF.

This clonotype appeared many times. V and J are TRBV4-2 and TRBJ1-2; no clear D. The CDR3 spans 16 residues. Deletions cut 4 bases from V and 0 bases from J, with 15 bases between. The germline V gene has CDR1 LGHNA and CDR2 YNFKEQ. CDR3 region: CASSPPTGSPNYGYTF. Written as DNA, the CDR3 is TGTGCCAGCAGCCCCCCAACCGGGTCGCCTAACTATGGCTACACCTTC.

This clonotype turned up a few times. The gene calls are TRBV6-2 or TRBV6-3 and TRBJ1-2; 8 bases map to TRBD1. There are 16 residues in the CDR3. CDR1 is MNHEY and CDR2 is SVGEGT in the germline V gene. Unmatched junction bases numbered 8, after V lost 2 bases and J lost 3 bases. Here the CDR3 DNA reads TGTGCCAGCAGTTACCCAGCTTCGACAGGGGACTATGGCTACACCTTC. Its translation: CASSYPASTGDYGYTF.

Only a few counts were recorded for this clonotype. A much larger clone lies a single base off, so this may be a read error. V is TRBV6-5 and J is TRBJ2-7; no firm D call. CDR1 MNHEY and CDR2 SVGAGI come from the germline V gene. Deletions cut 6 bases from V and 6 bases from J, with 12 bases between. The CDR3 runs 12 residues. CDR3 sequence reads: CASRKTRGEQYF. Here the CDR3 DNA reads TGTGCCAGCAGAAAAACGAGAGGCGAGCAGTACTTC.

CDR3 sequence: CSARVLSGTNSPLHF. The CDR3 nucleotides are TGCAGTGCTAGAGTTTTATCGGGGACTAATTCACCCCTCCACTTT. The genes are TRBV20-1 and TRBJ1-6; a weak D match, TRBD1 (5 bases). V was trimmed by 1 base and J by 6 bases, leaving 13 bases between them. The CDR3 runs to 15 residues. CDR1 DFQATT and CDR2 SNEGSKA come from the germline V gene (reference sequence).

V gene TRBV6-2 or TRBV6-3 combines with J gene TRBJ2-3, with D maybe TRBD2 (6 bases). Trimming shortened V by 6 bases and J by 7 bases, and 14 bases separated the two germline ends. The CDR3 is 13 amino acids. CDR1 and CDR2 (germline): MNHEY, SVGEGT. The CDR3 reads CASRARAGNTQYF. DNA for the CDR3: TGTGCCAGCAGGGCCCGCGCGGGGAATACGCAGTATTTT.

This clonotype occurred many times. This rearrangement joins TRBV9 to TRBJ2-7, with D unclear. The length of the CDR3 is 14 residues. Trimming took off 0 bases at V and 2 bases at J, with 9 bases between the two ends. Germline V lookup: CDR1 SGDLS, CDR2 YYNGEE. The CDR3 is CASSVGVRAYEQYF. CDR3 coding DNA: TGTGCCAGCAGCGTAGGGGTGCGAGCCTACGAGCAGTACTTC.

At least ten counts were recorded for this clonotype. The CDR3 DNA reads as TGCGCCAGCAGCTTGGAGGCAGGGCCCACTGGGGCCAACGTCCTGACTTTC. Its translation: CASSLEAGPTGANVLTF. The chain joins TRBV5-1 to TRBJ2-6, with D possibly being TRBD1 (5 bases). The ends were cut back, 0 bases at V and 2 bases at J, with 12 bases in the middle. The CDR3 consists of 17 residues. Germline V CDR1 and CDR2: SGHRS, YFSETQ.

V gene TRBV6-5 combines with J gene TRBJ2-2, with D unresolved. V was shortened by 7 bases and J by 6 bases, with 6 bases between the two germline ends. This CDR3 has 11 residues. The germline gives CDR1 MNHEY, CDR2 SVGAGI. The CDR3 loop reads CASMRSGELFF. The CDR3 nucleotides are TGTGCCAGCATGAGGTCCGGGGAGCTGTTTTTT.